This T cell receptor beta chain is drawn from a study of regulatory T cells in long-lasting Graves disease. The CDR3 extends over 14 amino acids. V shed 6 bases and J 3 bases; nucleotides not matched to a gene: 6. This clonotype was recorded at least ten times. The time point here: newly diagnosed GD, antithyroid drugs for less than 3 months. PBMC RNA served as the TCR library source. Arm-PCR of CDR3 regions and iRepertoire HTBI primers were the basis on which TCR beta libraries were built. Via MiXCR, TCRdb re-called the multiplex PCR reads, giving one row per CDR3 protein. The table has a few hundred thousand distinct CDR3 sequences, roughly 18% seen once. This sample also belongs to another study, concerning T cells in Graves' hyperthyroidism and ophthalmopathy.

This sequence originates from a young woman with Graves disease. The chain is built from TRBV12-3 or TRBV12-4 and TRBJ1-2; TRBD1 agrees at 8 bases. The material sequenced was peripheral blood mononuclear cells (PBMCs), taken at new diagnosis, from a patient treated with antithyroid drugs. CDR3 sequence: CASSPLGQDYGYTF. The CDR3 DNA is TGTGCCAGCAGCCCCCTGGGACAGGACTATGGCTACACCTTC.